These T cell receptor beta chains were read from a single sample in a study of cytomegalovirus exposure and HLA in healthy donors. Profiling relied on immunoSEQ multiplex PCR, and the TCRdb table lists in-frame clones only, not all of them. The sample includes over 120,000 clones, approximately 82% of them seen just once. Sequenced material: PBMCs. These receptors came from a man younger than 40 in good health and CMV-seropositive. Both conserved end residues are part of each CDR3. Each record gives: D gene, V gene, clone size, J gene, CDR3 protein, CDR3 DNA. D genes are given only for firm matches. Where a row states a size, it is once, few, many or the class of an expanded clone; other rows omit it.

d_gene: -
v_gene: TRBV9
abundance: -
j_gene: TRBJ2-2
CDR3aa: CASSVANRGGGELFF
CDR3nt: TGTGCCAGCAGCGTAGCCAACAGGGGAGGTGGGGAGCTGTTTTTT

d_gene: TRBD2
v_gene: TRBV2
abundance: -
j_gene: TRBJ2-3
CDR3aa: CASRLAGGRNTQYF
CDR3nt: TGTGCCAGCCGACTAGCGGGGGGCCGGAATACGCAGTATTTT

d_gene: TRBD1
v_gene: TRBV5-4
abundance: -
j_gene: TRBJ2-3
CDR3aa: CASGKQGRTDTQYF
CDR3nt: TGTGCCAGCGGCAAACAGGGGAGAACCGATACGCAGTATTTT

d_gene: -
v_gene: TRBV10-1
abundance: few
j_gene: TRBJ2-4
CDR3aa: CASSERPGVENIQYF
CDR3nt: TGCGCCAGCAGTGAGCGTCCAGGGGTCGAAAACATTCAGTACTTC

d_gene: TRBD1
v_gene: TRBV27
abundance: -
j_gene: TRBJ2-5
CDR3aa: CASSLRTGGQETQYF
CDR3nt: TGTGCCAGCAGTCTACGGACAGGAGGCCAAGAGACCCAGTACTTC

d_gene: -
v_gene: TRBV6-5
abundance: once
j_gene: TRBJ2-6
CDR3aa: CASSPRRGGANVLTF
CDR3nt: TGTGCCAGCAGCCCCCGACGAGGAGGGGCCAACGTCCTGACTTTC

d_gene: TRBD1
v_gene: TRBV4-1
abundance: -
j_gene: TRBJ2-5
CDR3aa: CASSLDRVQETQYF
CDR3nt: TGCGCCAGCAGCCTTGACAGGGTCCAAGAGACCCAGTACTTC

d_gene: TRBD2
v_gene: TRBV7-3
abundance: -
j_gene: TRBJ2-5
CDR3aa: CASSLSSGAETQYF
CDR3nt: TGTGCCAGCAGCTTATCTAGCGGGGCGGAGACCCAGTACTTC

d_gene: -
v_gene: TRBV10-3
abundance: -
j_gene: TRBJ1-5
CDR3aa: CAISGQGGNQPQHF
CDR3nt: TGTGCCATCAGTGGGCAGGGAGGAAATCAGCCCCAGCATTTT

d_gene: TRBD2
v_gene: TRBV11-3
abundance: -
j_gene: TRBJ2-7
CDR3aa: CASSNGLAEGEQYF
CDR3nt: TGTGCCAGCAGCAACGGACTAGCTGAAGGCGAGCAGTACTTC

d_gene: -
v_gene: TRBV6-5
abundance: -
j_gene: TRBJ1-2
CDR3aa: CASRLDSNYGYTF
CDR3nt: TGTGCCAGCAGACTTGACTCTAACTATGGCTACACCTTC

d_gene: TRBD1
v_gene: TRBV6-5
abundance: -
j_gene: TRBJ2-7
CDR3aa: CASSYGQGDSEQYF
CDR3nt: TGTGCCAGCAGTTACGGGCAGGGGGATAGCGAGCAGTACTTC

d_gene: TRBD1
v_gene: TRBV6-1
abundance: -
j_gene: TRBJ1-5
CDR3aa: CASSIQDRGNQPQHF
CDR3nt: TGTGCCAGCAGCATTCAGGACAGGGGCAATCAGCCCCAGCATTTT

d_gene: TRBD2
v_gene: TRBV28
abundance: -
j_gene: TRBJ2-2
CDR3aa: CASTDPGLTNTGELFF
CDR3nt: TGTGCCAGCACCGACCCGGGACTAACGAACACCGGGGAGCTGTTTTTT

d_gene: TRBD1
v_gene: TRBV5-6
abundance: -
j_gene: TRBJ1-5
CDR3aa: CASSVTGEGYNQPQHF
CDR3nt: TGTGCCAGCAGCGTGACAGGGGAGGGGTACAATCAGCCCCAGCATTTT

d_gene: -
v_gene: TRBV15
abundance: -
j_gene: TRBJ1-2
CDR3aa: CATSTRTAGYGYTF
CDR3nt: TGTGCCACCAGCACCCGGACAGCCGGCTATGGCTACACCTTC

d_gene: TRBD2
v_gene: TRBV29-1
abundance: few
j_gene: TRBJ2-7
CDR3aa: CSAEREEDYEQYF
CDR3nt: TGCAGCGCTGAGCGGGAGGAGGACTACGAGCAGTACTTC

d_gene: -
v_gene: TRBV2
abundance: -
j_gene: TRBJ2-7
CDR3aa: CASSERTDYEQYF
CDR3nt: TGTGCCAGCAGTGAACGGACAGACTACGAGCAGTACTTC

d_gene: -
v_gene: TRBV7-3
abundance: once
j_gene: TRBJ2-2
CDR3aa: CASSPTGLGTGELFF
CDR3nt: TGTGCCAGCAGCCCCACGGGACTCGGGACCGGGGAGCTGTTTTTT

d_gene: TRBD2
v_gene: TRBV28
abundance: -
j_gene: TRBJ2-7
CDR3aa: CASSLRGYEQYF
CDR3nt: TGTGCCAGCAGCCTGCGGGGGTACGAGCAGTACTTC

d_gene: -
v_gene: TRBV10-3
abundance: -
j_gene: TRBJ2-7
CDR3aa: CAISDGGAGYEQYF
CDR3nt: TGTGCCATCAGTGACGGGGGTGCAGGCTACGAGCAGTACTTC

d_gene: -
v_gene: TRBV4-1
abundance: -
j_gene: TRBJ2-2
CDR3aa: CASSSGDPNTGELFF
CDR3nt: TGCGCCAGCAGCTCAGGGGACCCGAACACCGGGGAGCTGTTTTTT

d_gene: -
v_gene: TRBV2
abundance: -
j_gene: TRBJ2-7
CDR3aa: CASSLRSYEQYF
CDR3nt: TGTGCCAGCAGTCTTCGCTCCTACGAGCAGTACTTC

d_gene: -
v_gene: TRBV27
abundance: -
j_gene: TRBJ1-5
CDR3aa: CASSSDSYSNQPQHF
CDR3nt: TGTGCCAGCAGCTCGGACAGCTATAGCAATCAGCCCCAGCATTTT

d_gene: TRBD1
v_gene: TRBV7-9
abundance: once
j_gene: TRBJ2-7
CDR3aa: CASSWGQGFGEQYF
CDR3nt: TGTGCCAGCAGCTGGGGACAGGGGTTTGGTGAGCAGTACTTC

d_gene: TRBD1
v_gene: TRBV18
abundance: few
j_gene: TRBJ1-4
CDR3aa: CASSSAGQGYEKLFF
CDR3nt: TGTGCCAGCTCCTCCGCGGGACAGGGGTATGAAAAACTGTTTTTT

d_gene: -
v_gene: TRBV7-8
abundance: -
j_gene: TRBJ1-4
CDR3aa: CASSSHRSFNEKLFF
CDR3nt: TGTGCCAGCAGCTCACACCGGAGCTTTAATGAAAAACTGTTTTTT

d_gene: -
v_gene: TRBV2
abundance: -
j_gene: TRBJ2-2
CDR3aa: CARSGVSYTGELFF
CDR3nt: TGTGCCAGGTCGGGAGTTTCTTACACCGGGGAGCTGTTTTTT

d_gene: TRBD2
v_gene: TRBV7-2
abundance: -
j_gene: TRBJ2-3
CDR3aa: CASASGADTQYF
CDR3nt: TGTGCCAGTGCTAGCGGCGCCGATACGCAGTATTTT

d_gene: -
v_gene: TRBV28
abundance: -
j_gene: TRBJ2-1
CDR3aa: CASSWKSPLGDEQFF
CDR3nt: TGTGCCAGCAGTTGGAAGTCCCCCCTGGGAGATGAGCAGTTCTTC

d_gene: TRBD1
v_gene: TRBV19
abundance: -
j_gene: TRBJ2-3
CDR3aa: CASSTRDRLTDTQYF
CDR3nt: TGTGCCAGTAGTACAAGGGACAGACTTACAGATACGCAGTATTTT

d_gene: TRBD1
v_gene: TRBV27
abundance: -
j_gene: TRBJ2-2
CDR3aa: CASSRDRGNTGELFF
CDR3nt: TGTGCCAGCAGTCGGGACAGGGGAAACACCGGGGAGCTGTTTTTT

d_gene: TRBD1
v_gene: TRBV28
abundance: -
j_gene: TRBJ2-7
CDR3aa: CASSLSSTGGHYEQYF
CDR3nt: TGTGCCAGCAGTTTATCGTCGACAGGGGGACACTACGAGCAGTACTTC

d_gene: -
v_gene: TRBV7-2
abundance: -
j_gene: TRBJ2-7
CDR3aa: CASSPATSPVYEQYF
CDR3nt: TGTGCCAGCAGCCCGGCAACTAGTCCGGTCTACGAGCAGTACTTC

d_gene: -
v_gene: TRBV27
abundance: once
j_gene: TRBJ1-2
CDR3aa: CASSLAGNYGYTF
CDR3nt: TGTGCCAGCAGTTTAGCAGGGAACTATGGCTACACCTTC

d_gene: TRBD2
v_gene: TRBV5-1
abundance: -
j_gene: TRBJ2-5
CDR3aa: CASSLASGRQETQYF
CDR3nt: TGCGCCAGCAGCTTGGCTAGCGGGAGACAGGAGACCCAGTACTTC

d_gene: TRBD2
v_gene: TRBV5-4
abundance: -
j_gene: TRBJ2-3
CDR3aa: CASSSGTSGSRGKTQYF
CDR3nt: TGTGCCAGCAGCTCCGGGACTAGCGGGAGTAGGGGCAAAACGCAGTATTTT

d_gene: -
v_gene: TRBV7-9
abundance: once
j_gene: TRBJ1-5
CDR3aa: CASSLDSNNQPQHF
CDR3nt: TGTGCCAGCAGCTTGGACAGCAATAATCAGCCCCAGCATTTT

d_gene: TRBD1
v_gene: TRBV2
abundance: -
j_gene: TRBJ2-7
CDR3aa: CASSDRRTGRDEQYF
CDR3nt: TGTGCCAGCAGTGACCGACGGACAGGGCGTGACGAGCAGTACTTC

d_gene: TRBD1
v_gene: TRBV2
abundance: -
j_gene: TRBJ1-3
CDR3aa: CASRETGGSGNTIYF
CDR3nt: TGTGCCAGCAGAGAGACAGGGGGTTCTGGAAACACCATATATTTT

d_gene: TRBD1
v_gene: TRBV9
abundance: -
j_gene: TRBJ2-1
CDR3aa: CASSVARQGGDEQFF
CDR3nt: TGTGCCAGCAGCGTAGCGAGACAGGGTGGCGATGAGCAGTTCTTC

d_gene: TRBD2
v_gene: TRBV15
abundance: -
j_gene: TRBJ2-5
CDR3aa: CATSRDLGGGWETQYF
CDR3nt: TGTGCCACCAGCAGAGATTTAGGCGGGGGTTGGGAGACCCAGTACTTC